The entry below gives a single T cell receptor (beta chain) sequence along with its context. Its specificity is not known. The entry originates in a study of graft-versus-host responses after intestinal transplantation. V lost 1 base and J lost 6, with 4 bases in between. The CDR3 is made up of 13 amino acids. The germline gives CDR1 SGHNT, CDR2 YENEEA. Some clones are missing from TCRdb's copy, which holds only in-frame ones; the method was immunoSEQ multiplex PCR. The data hold around 100,000 clones, with roughly 87% observed a single time. The V and J genes are TRBV11-3 and TRBJ1-6; D unresolved. The receptor was isolated from a human donor who was the organ donor for an intestinal transplant. The sequenced sample was unstimulated CD4+ T cells sorted from spleen or lymph node cells, obtained before transplant. The CDR3 reads CASSLGPNSPLHF. CDR3 DNA: TGTGCCAGCAGCTTAGGACCTAATTCACCCCTCCACTTT. Complete variable domain (other parts from reference TRBV11-3 and TRBJ1-6): EAGVVQSPRYKIIEKKQPVAFWCNPISGHNTLYWYLQNLGQGPELLIRYENEEAVDDSQLPKDRFSAERLKGVDSTLKIQPAELGDSAVYLCASSLGPNSPLHFGNGTRLTVT.